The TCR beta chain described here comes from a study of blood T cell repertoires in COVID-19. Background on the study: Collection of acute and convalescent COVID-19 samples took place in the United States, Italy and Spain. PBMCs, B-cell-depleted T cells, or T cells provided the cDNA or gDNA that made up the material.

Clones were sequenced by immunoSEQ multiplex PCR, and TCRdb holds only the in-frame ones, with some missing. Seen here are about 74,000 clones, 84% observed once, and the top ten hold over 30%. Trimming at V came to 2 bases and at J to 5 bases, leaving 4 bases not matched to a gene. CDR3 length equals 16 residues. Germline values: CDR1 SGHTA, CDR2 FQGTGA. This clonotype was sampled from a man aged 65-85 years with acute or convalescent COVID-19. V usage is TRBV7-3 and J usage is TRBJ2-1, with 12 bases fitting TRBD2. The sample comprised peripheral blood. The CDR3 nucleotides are TGTGCCAGCAGCTTATCTAGCGGGGGGGCGAACAATGAGCAGTTCTTC. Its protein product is CASSLSSGGANNEQFF.